This T cell receptor beta chain was captured in a study of cytomegalovirus exposure and HLA in healthy donors. Whole-study results and caveats: Confirmation in vitro established that three CMV-associated chains were specific for CMV antigens.

Germline CDR1 and CDR2: MNHNS and SASEGT. Trimming took 8 bases from V and 6 from J; bases not matched to a gene: 11. This CDR3 is built from 14 residues. Libraries were prepared by immunoSEQ multiplex PCR; TCRdb keeps only in-frame clonotypes and omits some of them. Of about 180,000 clones listed, roughly 85% are singletons. On this clone itself: Its antigen is unidentified.

This receptor was obtained from a young man in good health and CMV-seropositive. V is TRBV6-1 and J is TRBJ1-2; 8 bases agree with TRBD1. Sample: PBMCs. The CDR3 nucleotides read TGTGCCAGCGGAGGAAGGACAGGGTTAGATGGCTACACCTTC. As protein: CASGGRTGLDGYTF.